The following is a T cell receptor (beta chain) sequence with its context. The trim removed 1 base at V and 6 bases at J, leaving 6 bases unmatched. CDR1 SGHTA and CDR2 FQGNSA come from the germline V gene. The CDR3 loop spans 15 amino acids. The source of the sample is a study of T cell changes during pregnancy in multiple sclerosis. This table comes from immunoSEQ multiplex PCR, and its TCRdb copy is limited to in-frame clones, with some not included. Of more than 55,000 clones detected, less than 90% appear once; the ten largest clones hold about 0.4%. This material consisted of CD4+ T cells from peripheral blood mononuclear cells, taken in the third trimester of pregnancy. This chain joins TRBV7-2 and TRBJ1-5, with 7 bases matching TRBD1. The clonotype originates from a female donor with multiple sclerosis, enrolled in a pregnancy study. CDR3 loop: CASSLEGTVLQPQHF. CDR3 in DNA: TGTGCCAGCAGCTTAGAAGGGACAGTCCTTCAGCCCCAGCATTTT.